This TCR beta chain came from a study of blood T cell repertoires in COVID-19. Across the study: Material from acute and convalescent COVID-19 was sourced from the United States, Italy and Spain. Sample material is recorded as cDNA or gDNA derived from T cells, B-cell-depleted T cells, or PBMCs.

V gave up 3 bases and J gave up 6 bases, with 11 bases separating them. This CDR3 spans 12 amino acids. Germline V gene lookup returns CDR1 GTSNPN and CDR2 SVGIG (reference sequence). Clones were sequenced by immunoSEQ multiplex PCR, and TCRdb holds only the in-frame ones, with some missing. The sample has about 69,000 clones; 90% are singletons. The clonotype comes from a woman aged 18-29 years with acute or convalescent COVID-19. The chain recombines TRBV30 with TRBJ1-2; D unclear. The sample consisted of peripheral blood. The CDR3: CAWRREEDGYTF. The CDR3 coding sequence is TGTGCCTGGAGAAGAGAGGAGGATGGCTACACCTTC.